Listed below are T cell receptor beta chains from one sample, sequenced in a study of blood T cells in healthy people across ages. TCRdb fed the 5' RACE reads into MiXCR, producing one record per CDR3 protein. This sample yields 730,000 or so distinct CDR3 sequences, of which 40% to 50% are seen a single time; around 30% belongs to the top ten. The source material was blood. Receptors were obtained from a man aged 80 or over in good health. Each CDR3 is given with its conserved first and last residue. D genes are given only for firm matches. A clone size is listed for some rows: how often the clone was seen (once, few, many), or a class if it is expanded.

v_call	j_call	d_call	clone_size	cdr3_aa	cdr3_nt
TRBV12-3/TRBV12-4	TRBJ2-1	.	.	CASTLRGNSYNEQFF	TGTGCCAGCACCCTACGGGGGAACTCCTACAATGAGCAGTTCTTC
TRBV20-1	TRBJ2-7	TRBD2	.	CSAGAGLAGVLYEQYF	TGCAGTGCTGGCGCAGGACTAGCGGGGGTACTGTACGAGCAGTACTTC
TRBV20-1	TRBJ2-4	.	once	CSAGPGTYYKQYF	TGCAGTGCTGGGCCCGGGACCTACTACAAGCAGTACTTC
TRBV5-1	TRBJ2-1	.	.	CASSLRGGSGSLHEQFF	TGCGCCAGCAGCCTCAGAGGGGGTAGCGGGTCCCTCCATGAGCAGTTCTTC
TRBV27	TRBJ2-1	.	many	CASRVARDLPVNEQFF	TGTGCCAGCCGGGTTGCGCGGGACTTACCCGTGAATGAGCAGTTCTTC
TRBV20-1	TRBJ1-1	.	.	CSAPTPEEAFF	TGCAGTGCTCCGACACCCGAAGAAGCTTTCTTT
TRBV20-1	TRBJ2-7	.	.	CSATAGTASYEQYF	TGCAGTGCTACAGCCGGGACGGCCTCCTACGAGCAGTACTTC
TRBV4-3	TRBJ1-2	TRBD1	many	CASSQEVGTAQHYGYTF	TGCGCCAGCAGCCAGGAGGTAGGGACAGCGCAGCACTATGGCTACACCTTC
TRBV5-1	TRBJ2-5	.	.	CASSRTTGNQRETQYF	TGCGCCAGCAGCCGGACCACAGGGAACCAAAGGGAGACCCAGTACTTC
TRBV7-3	TRBJ2-7	TRBD2	.	CASGAGGVTYEQYF	TGTGCCAGCGGAGCGGGAGGCGTCACCTACGAGCAGTACTTC
TRBV12-3/TRBV12-4	TRBJ1-4	TRBD1	few	CASSLGRGSNEKLFF	TGTGCCAGCAGTTTGGGCAGGGGGAGTAATGAAAAACTGTTTTTT
TRBV6-6	TRBJ2-6	TRBD1	once	CASRGGDRGLSGTNVLTF	TGTGCCAGTCGGGGTGGGGACAGGGGGCTTTCTGGGACCAACGTCCTGACTTTC
TRBV6-2/TRBV6-3	TRBJ2-4	.	.	CASSIRGAKNIQYF	TGTGCCAGCAGTATCAGGGGAGCCAAAAACATTCAGTACTTC
TRBV7-3	TRBJ2-3	.	many	CASSPRTGNTQYF	TGTGCCAGCAGCCCTCGGACGGGTAATACGCAGTATTTT
TRBV3-1	TRBJ2-1	TRBD2	.	CASSQRGGGIYNEQFF	TGTGCCAGCAGCCAAAGGGGCGGGGGGATATACAATGAGCAGTTCTTC
TRBV12-3/TRBV12-4	TRBJ2-5	TRBD2	few	CASSITSGGETQYF	TGTGCCAGCAGCATTACTAGCGGGGGAGAGACCCAGTACTTC
TRBV20-1	TRBJ2-4	TRBD2	.	CSAREGVAGGYEQYF	TGCAGTGCTAGAGAGGGGGTAGCGGGGGGGTATGAGCAGTACTTC
TRBV4-2	TRBJ2-5	TRBD2	.	CASSQDGGLVSQTQYF	TGTGCCAGCAGCCAAGATGGGGGACTAGTCTCGCAGACCCAGTACTTC
TRBV24-1	TRBJ2-1	TRBD2	.	CATSDLDQTSGRRSYNEQFF	TGTGCCACCAGTGATTTGGACCAGACTAGCGGGAGACGTTCCTACAATGAGCAGTTCTTC
TRBV6-5	TRBJ2-5	.	.	CASRPGRSQETQYF	TGTGCCAGCAGACCGGGACGGAGCCAAGAGACCCAGTACTTC
TRBV7-2	TRBJ2-2	TRBD2	.	CASSFASGGWNTGELFF	TGTGCCAGCAGCTTCGCTAGCGGGGGATGGAACACCGGGGAGCTGTTTTTT
TRBV18	TRBJ2-1	TRBD2	.	CASSQLADRRDEQFF	TGTGCCAGCTCACAACTAGCGGACCGAAGGGATGAGCAGTTCTTC
TRBV21-1	TRBJ2-7	.	.	CASRDRQGAYEQYF	TGTGCCAGCAGGGATCGGCAGGGGGCCTACGAGCAGTACTTC
TRBV20-1	TRBJ2-2	.	.	CSARARGMLGSGELFF	TGCAGTGCTAGAGCTAGGGGAATGTTAGGGTCCGGGGAGCTGTTTTTT
TRBV20-1	TRBJ2-3	TRBD2	.	CSARTSGRRDTQYF	TGCAGTGCTCGGACTAGCGGGAGGAGAGATACGCAGTATTTT
TRBV6-1	TRBJ2-3	.	.	CASSAGYGADTQYF	TGTGCCAGCAGTGCAGGGTATGGGGCAGATACGCAGTATTTT
TRBV28	TRBJ2-1	.	.	CASSLWVGDNEQFF	TGTGCCAGCAGTTTATGGGTGGGAGACAATGAGCAGTTCTTC
TRBV5-1	TRBJ2-5	TRBD2	few	CASSRLAGEQETQYF	TGCGCCAGCAGCCGACTAGCGGGGGAACAAGAGACCCAGTACTTC
TRBV7-2	TRBJ2-7	TRBD2	few	CASSSHGAGGPYEQYF	TGTGCCAGCAGCTCCCACGGGGCGGGGGGACCCTACGAGCAGTACTTC
TRBV7-2	TRBJ2-5	.	few	CASSQGTPPGTQYF	TGTGCCAGCAGCCAAGGGACACCACCAGGGACCCAGTACTTC
TRBV7-2	TRBJ2-1	TRBD2	.	CASSSPGLAGGQGNEQFF	TGTGCCAGCAGCTCGCCGGGACTAGCGGGAGGACAGGGGAATGAGCAGTTCTTC
TRBV10-3	TRBJ2-5	.	.	CAISEGQQETQYF	TGTGCCATCAGTGAGGGGCAACAAGAGACCCAGTACTTC
TRBV7-2	TRBJ1-1	.	few	CASSPRANPSEAFF	TGTGCCAGCAGCCCTAGGGCCAACCCATCGGAAGCTTTCTTT
TRBV28	TRBJ2-7	.	few	CASRVPMGTHYEQYF	TGTGCCAGCAGGGTCCCAATGGGGACTCACTACGAGCAGTACTTC
TRBV29-1	TRBJ2-5	.	.	CSAHRELEQYF	TGCAGCGCCCACAGGGAGCTTGAGCAGTACTTC
TRBV9	TRBJ2-1	TRBD2	.	CASSGGGTRPNEQFF	TGTGCCAGCAGCGGGGGGGGGACCCGACCCAATGAGCAGTTCTTC
TRBV29-1	TRBJ2-7	.	.	CSVDGYEQYF	TGCAGCGTTGACGGCTACGAGCAGTACTTC
TRBV7-2	TRBJ1-1	TRBD1	.	CASSTDRVGAFF	TGTGCCAGCAGCACCGACAGGGTGGGGGCTTTCTTT
TRBV5-1	TRBJ2-7	TRBD1	.	CASSSPGTGPSEQYF	TGCGCCAGCAGCTCCCCCGGGACAGGCCCCTCCGAGCAGTACTTC
TRBV14	TRBJ2-1	.	.	CASSQGGGVYNEQFF	TGTGCCAGCAGCCAAGGGGGGGGCGTTTACAATGAGCAGTTCTTC
TRBV5-1	TRBJ1-2	.	.	CASSSGVGGSDYGYTF	TGCGCCAGCAGCTCGGGGGTCGGGGGCTCTGACTATGGCTACACCTTC